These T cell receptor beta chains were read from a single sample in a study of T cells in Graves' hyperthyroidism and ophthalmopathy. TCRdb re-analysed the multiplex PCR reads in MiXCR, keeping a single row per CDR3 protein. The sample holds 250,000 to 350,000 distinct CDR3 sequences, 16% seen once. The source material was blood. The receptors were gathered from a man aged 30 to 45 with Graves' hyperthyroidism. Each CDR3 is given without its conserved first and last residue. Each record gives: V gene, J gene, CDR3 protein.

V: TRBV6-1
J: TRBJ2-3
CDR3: ATLAEFTDTQY

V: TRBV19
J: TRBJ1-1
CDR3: ASSPDRGLRTEAF

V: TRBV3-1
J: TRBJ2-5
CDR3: ASSQDRRSEGTQY

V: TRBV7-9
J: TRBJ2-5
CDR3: ASTKAVGIQY

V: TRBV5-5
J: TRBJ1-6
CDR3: ASSFGVRIGDSPLH

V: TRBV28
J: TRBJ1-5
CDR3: ASRKTALMGPQH

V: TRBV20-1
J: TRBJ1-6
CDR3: SASRGTNSPLH

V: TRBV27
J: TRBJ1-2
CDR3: ASSFLGTNYGYT

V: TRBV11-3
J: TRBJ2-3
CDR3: ASSKDPGTDTQY

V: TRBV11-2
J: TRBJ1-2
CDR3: ASSSSEEYGYT

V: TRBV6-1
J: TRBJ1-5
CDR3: ASRDAGGKNNQPQH

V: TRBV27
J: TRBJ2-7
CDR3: ATRRPSSYEQY

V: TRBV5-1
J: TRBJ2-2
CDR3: ASSQGSFGGELF

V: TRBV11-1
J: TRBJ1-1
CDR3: ASSLDPTANTEAF

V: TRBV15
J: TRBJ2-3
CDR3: ATSRAELTDTQY

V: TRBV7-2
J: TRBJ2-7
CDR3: ASRYYRNPSYEQY

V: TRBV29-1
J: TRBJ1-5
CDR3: SVESSPGEPQH

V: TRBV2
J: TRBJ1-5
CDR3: ASGGPGGESNQPQH

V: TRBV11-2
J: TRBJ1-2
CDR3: ASSLQAGNYGYT

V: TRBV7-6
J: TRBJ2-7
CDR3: ASSFHVSYEQY

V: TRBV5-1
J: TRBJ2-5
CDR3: ASKTSGIQETQY

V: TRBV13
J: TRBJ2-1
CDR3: ASSLGPGVTYNEQF

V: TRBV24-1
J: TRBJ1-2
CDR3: ATSDYRGDGYT

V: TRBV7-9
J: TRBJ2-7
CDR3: ASSSDTGFSYEQY

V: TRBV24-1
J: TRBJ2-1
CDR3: ATSDSPGQGSYNEQF

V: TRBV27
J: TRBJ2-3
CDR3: ASSLSSAGRGTQY

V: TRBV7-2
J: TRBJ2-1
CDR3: ASSFAGGPNEQF

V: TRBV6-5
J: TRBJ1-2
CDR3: ASSYSRGDYGYT

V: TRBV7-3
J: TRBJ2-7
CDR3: ASSLSAGVYEQY

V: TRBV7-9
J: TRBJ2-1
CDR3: ASSSGNERGGSYNEQF

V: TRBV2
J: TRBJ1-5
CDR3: ARDSVGGNQPQH

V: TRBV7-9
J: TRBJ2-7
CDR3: ASSLGSLAYEQY

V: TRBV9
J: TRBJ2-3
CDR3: ASSVEGTSTDTQY

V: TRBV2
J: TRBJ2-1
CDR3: ASTTRGYEREQF